This T cell receptor beta chain was sequenced during a study of monozygotic twins with inflammatory bowel disease. Findings and caveats of the study: Fewer shared clonotypes with others were found in IBD patients than in healthy twins, especially with disease activity. The inverse Simpson measure of TCRbeta diversity was lower in IBD patients than in healthy co-twins.

With regard to this clonotype: The antigen is undetermined.

Whole blood, unsorted for T cells, was the source of total RNA. Two nested PCRs, run for roughly 15 and 9 cycles, were applied to TCRalpha and TCRbeta cDNA. TCRdb re-called the 5' RACE reads; every CDR3 protein appears as one record, without DNA. Its clone listing holds about 160,000 distinct CDR3 sequences. This CDR3 has 16 residues. Germline V lookup: CDR1 MNHNS, CDR2 SASEGT. The sequenced sample consisted of blood. This chain uses TRBV6-1 with TRBJ2-5; TCRdb selects TRBD1, and the lack of DNA leaves this call unchecked. This clonotype originated in a human donor with ulcerative colitis or Crohn's disease, or a healthy co-twin of an affected twin (not recorded which). CDR3 loop: CASSSTPGQGPETQYF.